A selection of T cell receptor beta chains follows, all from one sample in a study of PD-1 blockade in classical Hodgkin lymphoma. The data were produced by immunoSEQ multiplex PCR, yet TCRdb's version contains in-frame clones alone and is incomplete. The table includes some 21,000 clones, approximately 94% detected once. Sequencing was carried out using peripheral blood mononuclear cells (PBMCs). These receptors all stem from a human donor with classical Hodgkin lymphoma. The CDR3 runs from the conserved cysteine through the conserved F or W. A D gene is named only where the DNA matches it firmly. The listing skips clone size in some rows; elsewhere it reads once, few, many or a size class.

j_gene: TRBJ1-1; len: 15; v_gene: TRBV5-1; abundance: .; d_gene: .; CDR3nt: TGCGCCAGCAGCTTGAGTGGCACAGCGAACACTGAAGCTTTCTTT; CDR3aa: CASSLSGTANTEAFF
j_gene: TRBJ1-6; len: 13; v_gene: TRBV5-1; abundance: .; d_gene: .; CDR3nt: TGCGCCAGCAGCTTAGAACAGAATTCACCCCTCCACTTT; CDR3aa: CASSLEQNSPLHF
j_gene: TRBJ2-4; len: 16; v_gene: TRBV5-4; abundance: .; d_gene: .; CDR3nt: TGTGCCAGCAGCTCGGACCCAGCCGGGGTCAAAAACATTCAGTACTTC; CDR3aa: CASSSDPAGVKNIQYF
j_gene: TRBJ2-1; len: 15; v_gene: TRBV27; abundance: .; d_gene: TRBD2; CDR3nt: TGTGCCAGCAGTTACCGGACTAGCGGGGACAGTGAGCAGTTCTTC; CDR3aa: CASSYRTSGDSEQFF
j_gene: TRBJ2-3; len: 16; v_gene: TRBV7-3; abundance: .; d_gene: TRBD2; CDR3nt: TGTGCCAGCAGCCCCCTGGCGGGGGGGCGGTCAGATACGCAGTATTTT; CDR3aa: CASSPLAGGRSDTQYF
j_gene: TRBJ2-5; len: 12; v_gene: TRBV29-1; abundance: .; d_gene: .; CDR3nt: TGCAGCGTTGAGGAGGGGGGGAAGACCCAGTACTTC; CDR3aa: CSVEEGGKTQYF
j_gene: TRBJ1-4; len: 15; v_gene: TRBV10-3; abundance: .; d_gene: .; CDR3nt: TGTGCCATCAGTGAGTCGCGGCAGGGAGGTGAAAAACTGTTTTTT; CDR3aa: CAISESRQGGEKLFF
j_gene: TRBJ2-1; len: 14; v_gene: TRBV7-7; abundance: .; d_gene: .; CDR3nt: TGTGCCAGCAGCCAATCGGACTTCCGGGGGGAGCAGTTCTTC; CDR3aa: CASSQSDFRGEQFF
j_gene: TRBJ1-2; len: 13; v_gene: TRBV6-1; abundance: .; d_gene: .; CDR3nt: TGTGCCAGCAGTGCAGACTTTAACTATGGCTACACCTTC; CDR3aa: CASSADFNYGYTF
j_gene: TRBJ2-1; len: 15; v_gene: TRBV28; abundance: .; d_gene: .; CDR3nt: TGTGCCAGCAGTTTAAGCTGGGGGGGCGACAATGAGCAGTTCTTC; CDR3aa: CASSLSWGGDNEQFF
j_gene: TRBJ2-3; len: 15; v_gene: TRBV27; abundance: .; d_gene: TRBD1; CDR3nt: TGTGCCAGCAGTTGGGGACAGGGAAGCGCAGATACGCAGTATTTT; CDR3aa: CASSWGQGSADTQYF
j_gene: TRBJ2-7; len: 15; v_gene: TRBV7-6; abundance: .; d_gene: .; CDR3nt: TGTGCCAGCAGCCGGGGTTGGGGAATCCCGGACGAGCAGTACTTC; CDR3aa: CASSRGWGIPDEQYF
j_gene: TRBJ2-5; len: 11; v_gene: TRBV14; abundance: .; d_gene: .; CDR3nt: TGTGCCAGCTCTGCGGGGAAGACCCAGTACTTC; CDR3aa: CASSAGKTQYF
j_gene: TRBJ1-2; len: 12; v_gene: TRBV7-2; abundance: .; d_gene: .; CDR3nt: TGTGCCAGCAGCTTACTCAGGGTAGGCTACACCTTC; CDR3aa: CASSLLRVGYTF
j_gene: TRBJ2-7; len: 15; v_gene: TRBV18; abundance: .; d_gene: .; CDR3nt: TGTGCCAGCTCACCAGGGAGGTCCAGTTCTCACGAGCAGTACTTC; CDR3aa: CASSPGRSSSHEQYF
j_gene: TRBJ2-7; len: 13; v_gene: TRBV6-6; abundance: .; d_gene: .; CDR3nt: TGTGCCAGCAGTTATCGGCAGGCCTACGAGCAGTACTTC; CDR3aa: CASSYRQAYEQYF
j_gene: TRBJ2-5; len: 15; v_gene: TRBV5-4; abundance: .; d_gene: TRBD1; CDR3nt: TGTGCCAGCAGCCCCGGGACAGGGAACCAAGAGACCCAGTACTTC; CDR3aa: CASSPGTGNQETQYF
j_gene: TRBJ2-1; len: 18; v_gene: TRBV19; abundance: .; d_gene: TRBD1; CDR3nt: TGTGCCAGTAGGCTTGGGACAGGGGGCCTTAGCTCCTACAATGAGCAGTTCTTC; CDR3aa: CASRLGTGGLSSYNEQFF
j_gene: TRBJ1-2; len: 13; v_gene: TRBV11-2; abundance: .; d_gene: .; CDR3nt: TGTGCCAGCAGCTTAGCAGAGGTGGGAGGCTACACCTTC; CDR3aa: CASSLAEVGGYTF
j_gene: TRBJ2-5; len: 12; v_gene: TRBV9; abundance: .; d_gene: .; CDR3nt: TGTGCCAGCAGCACCAACCAAGAGACCCAGTACTTC; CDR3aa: CASSTNQETQYF
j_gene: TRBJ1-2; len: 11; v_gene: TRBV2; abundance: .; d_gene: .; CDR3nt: TGTGCCAGCACAAATCCGCTTGGCTACACCTTC; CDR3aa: CASTNPLGYTF
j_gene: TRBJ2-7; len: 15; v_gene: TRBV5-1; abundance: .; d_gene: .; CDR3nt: TGCGCCAGCAGCTTGTATTCTGTCAGGCGGTACGAGCAGTACTTC; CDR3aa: CASSLYSVRRYEQYF
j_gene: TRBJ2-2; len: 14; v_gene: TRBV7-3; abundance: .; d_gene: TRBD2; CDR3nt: TGTGCCAGCAGCCCCGGGACTAGCGGCGGGGAGCTGTTTTTT; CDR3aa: CASSPGTSGGELFF
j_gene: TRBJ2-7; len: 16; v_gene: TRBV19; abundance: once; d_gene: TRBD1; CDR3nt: TGTGCCAGTAGTATCGGGACAGCCTCCCCATCCTACGAGCAGTACTTC; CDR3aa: CASSIGTASPSYEQYF
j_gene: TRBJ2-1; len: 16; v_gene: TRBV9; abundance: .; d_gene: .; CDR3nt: TGTGCCAGCAGCGTAGATTCCCGGACAGACATGGGTGAGCAGTTCTTC; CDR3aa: CASSVDSRTDMGEQFF
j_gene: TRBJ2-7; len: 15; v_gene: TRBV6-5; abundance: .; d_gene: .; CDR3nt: TGTGCCAGCAGTTACGGACAGACGACCGACTACGAGCAGTACTTC; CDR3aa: CASSYGQTTDYEQYF
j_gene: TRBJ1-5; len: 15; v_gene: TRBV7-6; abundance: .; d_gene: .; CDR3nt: TGTGCCAGCAGCTTAGCGGCAGGGGCGAATCAGCCCCAGCATTTT; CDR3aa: CASSLAAGANQPQHF
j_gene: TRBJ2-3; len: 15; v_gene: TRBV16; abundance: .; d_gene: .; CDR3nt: TGTGCCAGCAGCCAAAATCCTCTTAGCACAGATACGCAGTATTTT; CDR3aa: CASSQNPLSTDTQYF
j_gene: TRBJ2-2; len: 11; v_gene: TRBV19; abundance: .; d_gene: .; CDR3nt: TGTGCCAGTGCGGCTTTCTGGGAGCTGTTTTTT; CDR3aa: CASAAFWELFF